The 27 T cell receptor beta chains below all came from one sample that was sequenced in a study of cytomegalovirus exposure and HLA in healthy donors. The PCR employed 60 Vbeta primers together with 13 Jbeta primers. TCRdb keeps only in-frame clones here, not all; method: immunoSEQ multiplex PCR. The sample has 200,000 or so clones, approximately 78% seen once. Sequenced input: PBMCs. The origin of the receptors is a woman in her forties or fifties in good health and CMV-seropositive.

V is TRBV2 and J is TRBJ1-1; a possible D gene is TRBD1 (5 bases). V lost 0 bases to trimming and J lost 3 bases, with 8 bases between them. CDR3 length: 14 amino acids. Looked up from germline, CDR1 is SNHLY and CDR2 is FYNNEI. The CDR3 DNA is TGTGCCAGCAGTGAAGCGGGGCTATACACTGAAGCTTTCTTT. Encoded protein: CASSEAGLYTEAFF. The whole variable domain, filled in from reference TRBV2 and TRBJ1-1, reads EPEVTQTPSHQVTQMGQEVILRCVPISNHLYFYWYRQILGQKVEFLVSFYNNEISEKSEIFDDQFSVERPDGSNFTLKIRSTKLEDSAMYFCASSEAGLYTEAFFGQGTRLTVV.

This chain links TRBV5-1 with TRBJ2-4; 9 nucleotides agree with TRBD1. Per germline, CDR1 SGHRS and CDR2 YFSETQ. This CDR3 is built from 17 residues. With V trimmed by 3 bases and J by 3 bases, 10 bases remained unmatched. The CDR3 bases are TGCGCCAGCAGCTCCTTATCGACAGGGGGGGACAAAAACATTCAGTACTTC. Translation: CASSSLSTGGDKNIQYF.

This chain joins TRBV5-1 and TRBJ2-1; 8 nucleotides match TRBD2. This CDR3 contains 15 residues. CDR1 and CDR2 from the germline V gene are SGHRS and YFSETQ. V shed 5 bases and J 5 bases; nucleotides not matched to a gene: 9. CDR3: CASRVQGLGHNEQFF. Written as DNA, the CDR3 is TGCGCCAGCAGAGTTCAGGGACTAGGCCACAATGAGCAGTTCTTC.

This clone was recorded only once. The chain uses TRBV11-2 and TRBJ2-1; D is ambiguous. V dropped 2 bases and J dropped 9 bases, with 8 bases sitting between them. The CDR3 is 12 residues long. Germline V gene data show CDR1 as SGHAT and CDR2 as FQNNGV. The CDR3 DNA follows: TGTGCCAGCAGCTTATTTCAAGCTGAGCAGTTCTTC. It is translated as CASSLFQAEQFF. Full variable domain (outside the CDR3, taken from reference TRBV11-2 and TRBJ2-1): EAGVAQSPRYKIIEKRQSVAFWCNPISGHATLYWYQQILGQGPKLLIQFQNNGVVDDSQLPKDRFSAERLKGVDSTLKIQPAKLEDSAVYLCASSLFQAEQFFGPGTRLTVL.

DNA of the CDR3: TGTGCCAGCAGGGGACAGGGGGTCTATGAAAAACTGTTTTTT. Translating it yields CASRGQGVYEKLFF. The J gene is TRBJ1-4, the V gene TRBV4-2; 11 nucleotides agree with TRBD1. The CDR3 runs 14 residues. V was pared by 6 bases and J by 6 bases, with 3 bases of the junction left unmatched. From germline, CDR1 is LGHNA and CDR2 YNFKEQ.

About this clone itself: The junction departs from germline at one end; a sequencing error may be responsible. This rearrangement joins TRBV28 to TRBJ2-6, with 7 nucleotides matching TRBD1. CDR1 MDHEN and CDR2 SYDVKM come from the germline V gene. This CDR3 is built from 16 residues. The CDR3 loop is CASSWDSNSGANGLTF. In DNA form, the CDR3 reads TGTGCCAGCAGCTGGGACAGTAACTCTGGGGCCAACGGCCTGACTTTC.

J is TRBJ2-5 and V is TRBV10-1, with TRBD2 as a possible D gene (5 bases). The V and J ends lost 11 bases and 1 base respectively, with 23 bases between them. This CDR3 has 16 amino acids. Germline lookup yields CDR1 WNHNN and CDR2 SYGVQD (reference sequence). CDR3 in amino acids: CAPRAGGSEVQETQYF. CDR3 sequence (DNA): TGCGCCCCCCGGGCGGGCGGCAGCGAAGTCCAAGAGACCCAGTACTTC.

The gene calls are TRBV18 and TRBJ2-3; the D gene is possibly TRBD2 (6 bases). Germline CDR1 reads KGHSH; CDR2 reads LQKENI. This CDR3 is 17 amino acids long. V lost 5 bases, J lost 5 bases, and 23 bases lay in between. The CDR3 sequence: CASSFGPGTGGQDTQYF. The CDR3 nucleotides read TGTGCCAGCTCATTCGGTCCCGGGACTGGAGGGCAAGATACGCAGTATTTT.

This chain links TRBV19 with TRBJ1-3; D is perhaps TRBD1 (5 bases). V lost 11 bases and J lost 1, with 6 bases in between. This CDR3 contains 11 residues. Germline V gene data show CDR1 as LNHDA and CDR2 as SQIVND (reference sequence). The CDR3 spells CAYRSGNTIYF. The CDR3 DNA follows: TGTGCCTACAGGTCTGGAAACACCATATATTTT.

The chain uses TRBV11-2 and TRBJ1-2; possibly TRBD1 for D (6 bases). The germline V and J ends were trimmed by 6 bases and 6 bases, with 14 bases remaining between them. This CDR3 has 13 amino acids. CDR1 and CDR2 from the germline V gene are SGHAT and FQNNGV. The CDR3 DNA reads as TGTGCCAGCAGAAAAGCAGGGGACGATGGCTACACCTTC. It is translated as CASRKAGDDGYTF.

This chain connects TRBV18 to TRBJ2-1; 10 positions agree with TRBD2. V gave up 2 bases and J gave up 0 bases; unmatched junction bases: 4. The CDR3 covers 17 residues. Germline V lookup: CDR1 KGHSH, CDR2 LQKENI. Written as DNA, the CDR3 is TGTGCCAGCTCACCAAATATAGCGGGAGGCTCCTACAATGAGCAGTTCTTC. It yields the protein CASSPNIAGGSYNEQFF.

This sequence joins TRBV5-4 and TRBJ2-7; TRBD2 matches at 10 bases. The V gene's germline CDR1 is SGHNT and CDR2 YYREEE (reference sequence). The length of the CDR3 is 14 residues. The trim removed 3 bases at V and 6 bases at J, leaving 6 bases unmatched. The CDR3 loop is CASSSSSGSPEQYF. CDR3 coding DNA: TGTGCCAGCAGCTCCTCTAGCGGGAGCCCCGAGCAGTACTTC.

In this sample, this clone turned up a few times. The junction differs from germline at one of its ends, possibly a read error. This sequence joins TRBV19 and TRBJ2-6; 7 nucleotides line up with TRBD1. The CDR3 contains 18 residues. The V gene's germline CDR1 is LNHDA and CDR2 SQIVND (reference sequence). This CDR3 is CASSSPGTVLSGANGLTF. The DNA for the CDR3 is TGTGCCAGTAGTTCCCCCGGGACAGTCCTCTCTGGGGCCAACGGCCTGACTTTC.

The sample holds a few counts of this clone. The gene calls are TRBV5-1 and TRBJ1-2, with a tentative D call TRBD1 (5 bases). V was trimmed by 2 bases and J by 4 bases, leaving 9 bases between them. From germline, CDR1 is SGHRS and CDR2 YFSETQ. The CDR3 runs to 13 residues. The CDR3 nucleotides read TGCGCCAGCAGCTTTGGGGCAGGCTATGGCTACACCTTC. It translates to CASSFGAGYGYTF.

The rearrangement joins TRBV29-1 to TRBJ1-2; TRBD1 might be the D (6 bases). V lost 1 base to trimming and J lost 1 base, with 16 bases between them. Looked up from germline, CDR1 is SQVTM and CDR2 is ANQGSEA. CDR3 size: 16 residues. The CDR3 here is CSVEVAWGQDNYGYTF. Written as DNA, the CDR3 is TGCAGCGTTGAAGTGGCTTGGGGACAAGATAACTATGGCTACACCTTC.

V is TRBV5-1 and J is TRBJ2-5, with TRBD2 as a possible D gene (6 bases). The CDR3 is made up of 14 amino acids. Germline CDR1 reads SGHRS; CDR2 reads YFSETQ. Trimming left V 1 base short and J 9 bases short, with 16 bases between. The CDR3 nucleotides are TGCGCCAGCAGCTTGAGTCAGGGAGGAATGGCCCAGTACTTC. It yields the protein CASSLSQGGMAQYF.

The chain has TRBV6-1 and TRBJ1-1, with D possibly TRBD1 on 5 matching bases. Germline-derived CDR1 and CDR2 are MNHNS and SASEGT. The CDR3 has 11 amino acids. Deletions cut 10 bases from V and 10 bases from J, with 16 bases between. CDR3 region: CATEAGPRAFF. The CDR3 coding sequence is TGTGCCACCGAAGCGGGACCAAGAGCTTTCTTT.

The chain joins TRBV30 to TRBJ1-2; D uncertain. The V gene's germline CDR1 is GTSNPN and CDR2 SVGIG (reference sequence). The CDR3 runs to 11 residues. Trimming removed 4 bases at V and 6 bases at J, with 9 bases between. CDR3 residues: CAWKIRDGYTF. The DNA of the CDR3 is TGTGCCTGGAAAATCCGGGATGGCTACACCTTC.

This rearrangement joins TRBV7-9 to TRBJ2-6; 8 bases match TRBD1. Germline CDR1 and CDR2: SEHNR and FQNEAQ (reference sequence). The CDR3 is 18 amino acids. Trimming removed 7 bases from V and 0 bases from J; junction bases left unmatched: 11. CDR3: CASKIQGALSSGANVLTF. The CDR3 DNA sequence: TGTGCCAGCAAAATTCAGGGGGCTCTGAGCTCTGGGGCCAACGTCCTGACTTTC.

The rearrangement joins TRBV12-5 to TRBJ1-1; 8 bases are a match to TRBD1. The CDR3 is made up of 17 amino acids. The ends lost 5 bases at V and 4 bases at J; junction bases unmatched: 15. Germline loops: CDR1 LGHNT, CDR2 FRNRAP. The CDR3 coding sequence is TGTGCTAGTGGTCCTGGGGGTTCGGACAGGGCTTTCACTGAAGCTTTCTTT. It specifies CASGPGGSDRAFTEAFF. Full variable domain (outside the CDR3, taken from reference TRBV12-5 and TRBJ1-1): DARVTQTPRHKVTEMGQEVTMRCQPILGHNTVFWYRQTMMQGLELLAYFRNRAPLDDSGMPKDRFSAEMPDATLATLKIQPSEPRDSAVYFCASGPGGSDRAFTEAFFGQGTRLTVV.

The chain couples TRBV28 to TRBJ2-1; D might be TRBD1 (5 bases). Trimming took 5 bases from V and 6 from J, leaving 23 bases between them. In germline, CDR1 is MDHEN, CDR2 SYDVKM. The CDR3 spans 17 residues. The CDR3 loop reads CASSTNGAVGLRNEQFF. In nucleotides, the CDR3 is TGTGCCAGCAGTACCAATGGGGCAGTTGGGTTACGCAATGAGCAGTTCTTC.

The chain joins TRBV5-1 to TRBJ1-2, with D possibly matching TRBD1 (5 bases). The CDR3 is made up of 15 amino acids. The V end lost 1 base, the J end lost 2 bases, and 12 bases lay between the germline ends. Per the germline V gene, CDR1 is SGHRS and CDR2 is YFSETQ. The CDR3 loop reads CASSLRSQGNYGYTF. Written as DNA, the CDR3 is TGCGCCAGCAGCTTGCGTTCCCAGGGAAACTATGGCTACACCTTC.

The J gene is TRBJ2-1, the V gene TRBV6-5, with 10 bases identical to TRBD2. Trimming took 6 bases from V and 7 from J; bases not matched to a gene: 9. Germline assignment: CDR1 MNHEY and CDR2 SVGAGI. The CDR3 extends over 15 amino acids. CDR3 protein: CASSRGLAVGNEQFF. The CDR3 nucleotides are TGTGCCAGCAGCCGTGGACTAGCGGTCGGGAATGAGCAGTTCTTC.

This chain uses TRBV29-1 with TRBJ2-7, with TRBD1 as a possible D gene (6 bases). Germline CDR1 and CDR2: SQVTM and ANQGSEA. V shed 6 bases and J shed 3 bases, with 12 bases lying between them. The CDR3 covers 12 residues. CDR3 loop: CSVTGEGYEQYF. For the CDR3, the DNA is TGCAGCGTGACAGGTGAAGGCTACGAGCAGTACTTC.

This clone was recorded once. The V and J genes are TRBV25-1 and TRBJ2-1; maybe TRBD2 (5 bases). The CDR3 consists of 12 residues. Germline values: CDR1 MGHDK, CDR2 SYGVNS. Trimming took 3 bases from V and 9 from J, leaving 9 bases between them. CDR3 sequence reads: CASSDLRVEQFF. In DNA form, the CDR3 reads TGTGCCAGCAGTGATTTGAGGGTTGAGCAGTTCTTC.

V gene TRBV11-1 combines with J gene TRBJ2-2; D is possibly TRBD2 (5 bases). Germline values: CDR1 SGHAT, CDR2 FQDESV (reference sequence). V lost 4 bases, J lost 3 bases, and 18 bases lay in between. The CDR3 has 17 residues. CDR3 sequence: CASSSPRGGRDTGELFF. CDR3 sequence (DNA): TGTGCCAGCAGCTCCCCCCGGGGTGGCCGGGACACCGGGGAGCTGTTTTTT.

J is TRBJ2-1 and V is TRBV28, with 8 nucleotides matching TRBD2. The CDR3 loop spans 17 amino acids. Germline CDR1 reads MDHEN; CDR2 reads SYDVKM. Germline trimming cut 4 bases from V and 4 bases from J; bases unmatched to any gene: 12. In DNA, the CDR3 is TGTGCCAGCAGTTCCAAACTCACTAGCGGACCTTACAATGAGCAGTTCTTC. Its translation is CASSSKLTSGPYNEQFF.